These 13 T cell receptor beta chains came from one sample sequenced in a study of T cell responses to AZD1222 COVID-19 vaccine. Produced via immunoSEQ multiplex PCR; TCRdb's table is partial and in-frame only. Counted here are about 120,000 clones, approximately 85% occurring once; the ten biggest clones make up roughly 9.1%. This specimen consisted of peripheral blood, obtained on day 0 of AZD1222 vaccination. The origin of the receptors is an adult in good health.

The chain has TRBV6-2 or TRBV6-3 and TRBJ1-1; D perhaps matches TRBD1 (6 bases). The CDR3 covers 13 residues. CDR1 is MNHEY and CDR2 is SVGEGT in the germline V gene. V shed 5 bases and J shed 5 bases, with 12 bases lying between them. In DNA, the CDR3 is TGTGCCAGCAGTGAGAGAGACAGGACTGAAGCTTTCTTT. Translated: CASSERDRTEAFF.

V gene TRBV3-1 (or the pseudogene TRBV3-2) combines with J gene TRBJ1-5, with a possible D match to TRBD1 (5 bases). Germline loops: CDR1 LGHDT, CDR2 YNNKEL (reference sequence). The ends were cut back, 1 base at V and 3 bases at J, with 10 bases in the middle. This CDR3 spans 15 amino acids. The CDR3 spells CASSQGGVANQPQHF. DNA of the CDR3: TGTGCCAGCAGCCAAGGAGGGGTGGCCAATCAGCCCCAGCATTTT.

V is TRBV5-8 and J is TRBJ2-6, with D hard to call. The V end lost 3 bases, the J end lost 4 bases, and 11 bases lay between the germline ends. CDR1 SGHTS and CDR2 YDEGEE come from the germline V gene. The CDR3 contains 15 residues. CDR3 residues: CASSYQVAGANVLTF. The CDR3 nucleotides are TGTGCCAGCAGCTATCAGGTGGCCGGGGCCAACGTCCTGACTTTC.

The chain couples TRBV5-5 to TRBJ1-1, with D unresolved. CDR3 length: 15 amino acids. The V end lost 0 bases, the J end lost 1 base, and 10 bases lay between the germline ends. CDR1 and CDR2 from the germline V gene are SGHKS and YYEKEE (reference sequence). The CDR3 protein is CASSLAQAGNTEAFF. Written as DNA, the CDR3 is TGTGCCAGCAGCTTGGCCCAGGCGGGGAACACTGAAGCTTTCTTT.

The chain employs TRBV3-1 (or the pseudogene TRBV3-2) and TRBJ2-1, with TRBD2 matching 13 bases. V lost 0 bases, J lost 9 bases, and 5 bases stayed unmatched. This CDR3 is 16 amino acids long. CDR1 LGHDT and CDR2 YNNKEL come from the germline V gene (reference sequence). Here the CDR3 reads CASSQDRTSGSGEQFF. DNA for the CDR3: TGTGCCAGCAGCCAAGACCGGACTAGCGGGAGCGGTGAGCAGTTCTTC.

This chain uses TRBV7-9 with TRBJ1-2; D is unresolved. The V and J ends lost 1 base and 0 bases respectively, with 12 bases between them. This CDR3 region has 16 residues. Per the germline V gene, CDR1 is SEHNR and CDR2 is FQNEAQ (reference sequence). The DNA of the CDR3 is TGTGCCAGCAGCTTAGGTGTGGCAGCGACTAACTATGGCTACACCTTC. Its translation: CASSLGVAATNYGYTF.

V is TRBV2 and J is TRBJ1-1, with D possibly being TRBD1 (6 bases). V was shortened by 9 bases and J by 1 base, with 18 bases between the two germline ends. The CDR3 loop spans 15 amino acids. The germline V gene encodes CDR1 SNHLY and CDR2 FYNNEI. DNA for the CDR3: TGTGCCAGTTTTTCCTCAGGGGCATGGAACACTGAAGCTTTCTTT. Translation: CASFSSGAWNTEAFF.

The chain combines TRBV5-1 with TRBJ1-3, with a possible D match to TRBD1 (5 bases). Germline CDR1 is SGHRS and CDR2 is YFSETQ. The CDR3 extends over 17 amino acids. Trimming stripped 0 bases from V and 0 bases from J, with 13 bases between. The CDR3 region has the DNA TGCGCCAGCAGCTTGGCCCAGGGCCGCCTCTCTGGAAACACCATATATTTT. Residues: CASSLAQGRLSGNTIYF.

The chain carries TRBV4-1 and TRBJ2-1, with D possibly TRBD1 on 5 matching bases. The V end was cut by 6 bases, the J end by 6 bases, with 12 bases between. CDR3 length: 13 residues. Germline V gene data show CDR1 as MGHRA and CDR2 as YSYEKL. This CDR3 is CASRDIGGNEQFF. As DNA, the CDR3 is TGCGCCAGCAGGGACATAGGTGGCAATGAGCAGTTCTTC.

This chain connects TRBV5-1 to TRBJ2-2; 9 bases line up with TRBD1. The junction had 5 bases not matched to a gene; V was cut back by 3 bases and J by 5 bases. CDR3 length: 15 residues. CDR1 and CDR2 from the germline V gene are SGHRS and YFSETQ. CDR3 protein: CASSSDRGETGELFF. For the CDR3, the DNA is TGCGCCAGCAGCTCCGACAGGGGGGAGACCGGGGAGCTGTTTTTT.

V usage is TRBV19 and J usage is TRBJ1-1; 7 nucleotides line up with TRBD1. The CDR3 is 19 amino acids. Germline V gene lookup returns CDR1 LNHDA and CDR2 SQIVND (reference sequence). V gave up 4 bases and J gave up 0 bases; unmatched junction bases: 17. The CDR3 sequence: CASSTERGGQSLMNTEAFF. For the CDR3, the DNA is TGTGCCAGTAGTACCGAACGGGGGGGACAGAGCCTCATGAACACTGAAGCTTTCTTT.

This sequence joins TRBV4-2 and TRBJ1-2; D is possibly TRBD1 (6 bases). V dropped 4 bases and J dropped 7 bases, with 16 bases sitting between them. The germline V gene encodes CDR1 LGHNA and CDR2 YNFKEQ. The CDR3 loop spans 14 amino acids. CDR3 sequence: CASSPPDRSAGYTF. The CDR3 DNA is TGTGCCAGCAGCCCACCTGACAGGTCTGCTGGCTACACCTTC.

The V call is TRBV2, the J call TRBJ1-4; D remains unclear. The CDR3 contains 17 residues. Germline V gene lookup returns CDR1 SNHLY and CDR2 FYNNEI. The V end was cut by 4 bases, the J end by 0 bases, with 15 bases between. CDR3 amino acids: CASSVFQRATTNEKLFF. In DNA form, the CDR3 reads TGTGCCAGCAGTGTATTTCAGCGGGCAACAACTAATGAAAAACTGTTTTTT.